This T cell receptor beta chain was observed in a study of identifying expanded T cells in peripheral blood (dated by TCRdb to the late 2010s). Regarding the research as a whole: Technical replicates were generated by sequencing separate aliquots of the same genomic DNA pool, with four replicates compared pairwise.

No immune events, such as infections, were documented for the healthy donors during the collection period. Healthy-donor blood repertoires served as a training cohort to calibrate time-dependent variance in a beta-binomial model of T-cell clone differential abundance. The training cohort included 10 or so healthy donors, of whom 3 were female and 7 were male. On average the donors were approximately 43 years old, and their ages spanned roughly 29 to 70 years. Whole blood, obtained from a commercial supplier, was collected from each healthy donor at three time points spaced approximately two weeks apart. Genomic DNA was extracted from unsorted whole blood for immunosequencing. Including cysteine and phenylalanine, the CDR3 has 16 amino acids. Only the CDR3 DNA stays, 48 bases, in frame from base 1. CDR1 and CDR2 (MDHEN, SYDVKM) derive from the germline V gene. Trimmed from V: 6 bases; trimmed from J: 0 bases; junction bases lacking a gene match: 7.

What the research found in general, with its limitations: Across all healthy-donor time intervals, the beta-binomial model significantly cut both the number of clones called differentially abundant and the false-positive rate. The authors expected that over much longer intervals, such as months to years, biological variance in healthy repertoires might increase even further. Between technical replicates the binomial model flagged 0.9 to 1.5 differentially abundant clones, whereas over about 2 weeks the binomial model flagged about 16.4 and over four weeks approximately 20. Across all healthy donors, variance in clone template counts between roughly 2-week samples was found to increase significantly with total template count.

To note about this clone: There is no known antigen for this receptor. Base qualities are not recorded, but no much larger clone differs from it by a single base.

The immunoSEQ Assay, which uses bias-controlled multiplex PCR amplification of genomic DNA, was used to profile TCRbeta CDR3 regions. In the original analysis: The absolute abundance of each unique TCRbeta CDR3 region was quantified after sequences were collapsed and filtered. Differential abundance was tested with a binomial (Fisher-equivalent) model and with a beta-binomial model adding time-dependent variance fitted from healthy donors. Clones with fewer than 5 combined templates were excluded, and clones with Benjamini-Hochberg FDR below 0.01 were called differentially abundant. The form v = (b*log(k)+a)^2 was used to model beta-binomial variance as a function of total template count across the two samples. The table was pulled from immuneACCESS by TCRdb, which kept in-frame rearrangements only. Such tables lose some clones; where checked, under half of the loss comes from unresolved V genes, and the rest has no known cause. V and J calls and clone size are copied from that table; D and trimming were computed from the DNA. The table for this sample lists around 120,000 clones; 80% to 90% of them were counted only once. The top ten constitute about 8% of the sample.

This clonotype was obtained from a person between 18 and 70 years old in good health. Rearrangement joined TRBV28 to TRBJ2-7; 11 bases in between match TRBD1. Sequences were obtained from blood. The encoded CDR3 is CASSPWTGGPSYEQYF. The DNA sequence is TGTGCCAGCAGCCCTTGGACAGGGGGCCCCTCCTACGAGCAGTACTTC.